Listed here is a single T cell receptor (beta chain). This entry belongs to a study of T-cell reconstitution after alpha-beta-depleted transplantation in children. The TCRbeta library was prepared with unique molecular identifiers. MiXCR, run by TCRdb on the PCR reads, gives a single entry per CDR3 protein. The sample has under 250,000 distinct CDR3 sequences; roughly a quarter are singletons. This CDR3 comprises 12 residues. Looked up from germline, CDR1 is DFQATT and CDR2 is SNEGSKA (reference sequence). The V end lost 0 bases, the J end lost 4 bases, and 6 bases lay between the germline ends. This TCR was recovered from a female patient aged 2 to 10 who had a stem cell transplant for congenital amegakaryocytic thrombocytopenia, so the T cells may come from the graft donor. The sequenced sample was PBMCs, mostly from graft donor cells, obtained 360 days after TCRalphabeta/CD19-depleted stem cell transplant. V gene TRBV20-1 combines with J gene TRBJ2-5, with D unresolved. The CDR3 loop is CSARDSRETQYF. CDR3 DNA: TGCAGTGCTAGAGATTCGCGAGAGACCCAGTACTTC.